This record concerns one T cell receptor (beta chain) sequence. The antigen is undetermined. This specimen belongs to a study of T cell responses to AZD1222 COVID-19 vaccine. Points from the study as a whole: Spike-spanning, vaccine-associated CD4 TCRs were dominant at 160-218 and 743-854.

J was trimmed by 3 bases and V by 9 bases; bases with no gene match: 7. Germline CDR1 LNHDA, CDR2 SQIVND (reference sequence). The CDR3 extends over 14 amino acids. The assay was immunoSEQ multiplex PCR, and TCRdb's table has in-frame clones only and misses some. Of around 100,000 clones listed, roughly 90% are singletons. The specimen was peripheral blood, collected on day 0 of AZD1222 vaccination. The TCR was taken from an adult in good health. J is TRBJ2-1 and V is TRBV19, with TRBD1 matching 8 bases. CDR3 in amino acids: CASRKDRDYNEQFF. The CDR3 nucleotides are TGTGCCAGCCGAAAGGACAGGGACTACAATGAGCAGTTCTTC. Looking up the rest from reference TRBV19 and TRBJ2-1 gives the full variable domain: DGGITQSPKYLFRKEGQNVTLSCEQNLNHDAMYWYRQDPGQGLRLIYYSQIVNDFQKGDIAEGYSVSREKKESFPLTVTSAQKNPTAFYLCASRKDRDYNEQFFGPGTRLTVL.